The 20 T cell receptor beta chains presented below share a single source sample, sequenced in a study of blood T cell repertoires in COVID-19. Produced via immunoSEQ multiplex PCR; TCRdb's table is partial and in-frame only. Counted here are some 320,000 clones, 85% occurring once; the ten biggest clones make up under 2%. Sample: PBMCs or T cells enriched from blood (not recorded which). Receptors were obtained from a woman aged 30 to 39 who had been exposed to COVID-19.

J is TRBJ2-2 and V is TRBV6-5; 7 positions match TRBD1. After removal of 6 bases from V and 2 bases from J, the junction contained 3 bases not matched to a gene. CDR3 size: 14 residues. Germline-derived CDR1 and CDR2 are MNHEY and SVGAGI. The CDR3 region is CASRDRDNTGELFF. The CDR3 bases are TGTGCCAGCAGAGACAGGGACAACACCGGGGAGCTGTTTTTT.

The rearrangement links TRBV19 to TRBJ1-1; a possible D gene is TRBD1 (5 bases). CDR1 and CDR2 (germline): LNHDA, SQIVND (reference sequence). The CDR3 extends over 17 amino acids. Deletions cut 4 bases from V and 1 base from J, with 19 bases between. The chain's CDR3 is CASSKLAQGRRNTEAFF. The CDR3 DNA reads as TGTGCCAGTAGTAAATTAGCTCAGGGTCGGAGGAACACTGAAGCTTTCTTT.

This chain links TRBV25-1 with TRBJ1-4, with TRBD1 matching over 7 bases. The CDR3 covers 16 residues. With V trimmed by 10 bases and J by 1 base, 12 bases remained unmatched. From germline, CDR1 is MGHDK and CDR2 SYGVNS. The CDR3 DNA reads TGTGCCATCTCTTATCGACAGGGAGGAACTAATGAAAAACTGTTTTTT. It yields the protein CAISYRQGGTNEKLFF.

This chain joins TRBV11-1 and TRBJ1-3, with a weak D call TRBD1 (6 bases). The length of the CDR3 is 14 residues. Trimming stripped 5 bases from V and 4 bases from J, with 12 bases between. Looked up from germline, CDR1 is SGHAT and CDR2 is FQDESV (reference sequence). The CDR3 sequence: CASSGGQSGNTIYF. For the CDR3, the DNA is TGTGCCAGCAGCGGGGGACAAAGCGGAAACACCATATATTTT. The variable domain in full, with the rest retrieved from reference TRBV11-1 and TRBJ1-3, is EAEVAQSPRYKITEKSQAVAFWCDPISGHATLYWYRQILGQGPELLVQFQDESVVDDSQLPKDRFSAERLKGVDSTLKIQPAELGDSAMYLCASSGGQSGNTIYFGEGSWLTVV.

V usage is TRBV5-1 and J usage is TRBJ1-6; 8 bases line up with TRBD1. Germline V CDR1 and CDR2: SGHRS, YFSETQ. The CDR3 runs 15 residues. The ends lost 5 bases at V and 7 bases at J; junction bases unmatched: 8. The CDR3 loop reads CASSHQGAQNSPLHF. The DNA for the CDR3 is TGCGCCAGCAGTCACCAGGGGGCGCAGAATTCACCCCTCCACTTT.

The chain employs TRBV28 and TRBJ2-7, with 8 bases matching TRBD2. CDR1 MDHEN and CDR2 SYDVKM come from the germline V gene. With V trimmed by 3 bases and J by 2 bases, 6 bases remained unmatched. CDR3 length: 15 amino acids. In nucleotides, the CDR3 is TGTGCCAGCAGTTTTCGAGGGACTAGGGCCTACGAGCAGTACTTC. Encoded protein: CASSFRGTRAYEQYF.

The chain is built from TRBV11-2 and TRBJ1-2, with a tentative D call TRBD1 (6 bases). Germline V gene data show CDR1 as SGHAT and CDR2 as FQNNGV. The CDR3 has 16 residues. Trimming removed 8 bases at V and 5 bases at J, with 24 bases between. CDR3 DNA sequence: TGTGCCAGCGCCGTCCGGGGGGCGCAAGGAGGGTATGGCTACACCTTC. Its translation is CASAVRGAQGGYGYTF.

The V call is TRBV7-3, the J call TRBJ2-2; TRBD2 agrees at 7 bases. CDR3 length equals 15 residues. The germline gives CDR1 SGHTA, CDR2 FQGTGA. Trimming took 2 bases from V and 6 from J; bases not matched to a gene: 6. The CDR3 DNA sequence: TGTGCCAGCAGCTTAGCGAAGGGAGGGGCCGGGGAGCTGTTTTTT. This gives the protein CASSLAKGGAGELFF.

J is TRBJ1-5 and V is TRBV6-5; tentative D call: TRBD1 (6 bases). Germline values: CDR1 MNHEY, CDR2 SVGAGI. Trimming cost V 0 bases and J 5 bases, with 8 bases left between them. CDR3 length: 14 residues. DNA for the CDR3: TGTGCCAGCAGTTACTCACAGGGCGATCAGCCCCAGCATTTT. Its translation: CASSYSQGDQPQHF.

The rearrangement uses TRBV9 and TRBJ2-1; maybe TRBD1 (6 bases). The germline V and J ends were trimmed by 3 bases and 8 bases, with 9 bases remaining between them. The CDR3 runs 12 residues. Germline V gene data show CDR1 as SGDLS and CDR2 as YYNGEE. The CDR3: CASSARGDEQFF. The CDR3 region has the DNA TGTGCCAGCAGCGCCAGGGGCGATGAGCAGTTCTTC.

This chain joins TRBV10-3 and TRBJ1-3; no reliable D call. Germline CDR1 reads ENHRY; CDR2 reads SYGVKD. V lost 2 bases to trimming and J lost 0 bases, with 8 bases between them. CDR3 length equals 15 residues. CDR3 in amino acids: CAISEVRGSGNTIYF. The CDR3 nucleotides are TGTGCCATCAGTGAGGTGCGGGGCTCTGGAAACACCATATATTTT.

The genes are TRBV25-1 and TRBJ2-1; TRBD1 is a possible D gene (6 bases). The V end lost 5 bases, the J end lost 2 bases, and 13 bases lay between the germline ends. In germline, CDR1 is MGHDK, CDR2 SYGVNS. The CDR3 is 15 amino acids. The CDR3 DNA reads TGTGCCAGCAGTCGGACCAGGGGACCCTACAATGAGCAGTTCTTC. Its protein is CASSRTRGPYNEQFF.

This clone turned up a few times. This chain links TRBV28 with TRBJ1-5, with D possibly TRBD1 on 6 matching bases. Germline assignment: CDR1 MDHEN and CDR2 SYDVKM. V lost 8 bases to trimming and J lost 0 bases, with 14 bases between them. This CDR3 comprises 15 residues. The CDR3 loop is CASLPRGISNQPQHF. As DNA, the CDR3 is TGTGCCAGCCTACCCAGGGGAATTAGCAATCAGCCCCAGCATTTT. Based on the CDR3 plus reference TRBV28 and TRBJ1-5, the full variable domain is DVKVTQSSRYLVKRTGEKVFLECVQDMDHENMFWYRQDPGLGLRLIYFSYDVKMKEKGDIPEGYSVSREKKERFSLILESASTNQTSMYLCASLPRGISNQPQHFGDGTRLSIL.

Written as DNA, the CDR3 is TGCGCCAGCAGCCCGGATCGCAGACTAAGCTCTGGAAACACCATATATTTT. It codes for CASSPDRRLSSGNTIYF. This chain joins TRBV5-1 and TRBJ1-3; D call uncertain. CDR1 SGHRS and CDR2 YFSETQ come from the germline V gene. Trimming stripped 4 bases from V and 0 bases from J, with 17 bases between. This CDR3 has 17 amino acids.

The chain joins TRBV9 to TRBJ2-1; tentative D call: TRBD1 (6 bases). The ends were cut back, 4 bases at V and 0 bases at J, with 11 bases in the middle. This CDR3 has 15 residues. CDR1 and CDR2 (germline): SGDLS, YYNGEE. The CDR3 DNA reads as TGTGCCAGCAGCTCGGGACACGGCTCCTACAATGAGCAGTTCTTC. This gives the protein CASSSGHGSYNEQFF.

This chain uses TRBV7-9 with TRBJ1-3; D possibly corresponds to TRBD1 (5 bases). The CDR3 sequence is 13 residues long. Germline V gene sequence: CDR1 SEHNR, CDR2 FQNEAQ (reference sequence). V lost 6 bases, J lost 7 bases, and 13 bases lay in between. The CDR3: CASSYDSRNTIYF. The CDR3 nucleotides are TGTGCCAGCAGTTACGACAGTAGGAACACCATATATTTT.

The CDR3 here is CASSQGALLVSYNSPLHF. In nucleotides, the CDR3 is TGTGCCAGCAGCCAAGGGGCCCTGCTGGTCTCCTATAATTCACCCCTCCACTTT. This chain joins TRBV4-2 and TRBJ1-6; D gene uncertain. Germline V gene lookup returns CDR1 LGHNA and CDR2 YNFKEQ. Trimming removed 1 base from V and 0 bases from J, with 13 bases in between. The CDR3 length is 18 residues.

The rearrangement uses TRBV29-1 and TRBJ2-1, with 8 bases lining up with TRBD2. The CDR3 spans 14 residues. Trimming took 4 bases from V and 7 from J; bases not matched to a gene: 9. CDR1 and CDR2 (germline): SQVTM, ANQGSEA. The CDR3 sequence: CSVVRGGPRNEQFF. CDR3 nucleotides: TGCAGCGTTGTTCGGGGGGGGCCCCGAAATGAGCAGTTCTTC.

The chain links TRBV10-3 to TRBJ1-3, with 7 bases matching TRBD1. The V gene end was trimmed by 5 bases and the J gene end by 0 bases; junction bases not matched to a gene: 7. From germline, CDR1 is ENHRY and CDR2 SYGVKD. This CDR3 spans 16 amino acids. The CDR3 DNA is TGTGCCATCAGTTCCTCCGGGACAGCCTCTGGAAACACCATATATTTT. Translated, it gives CAISSSGTASGNTIYF.

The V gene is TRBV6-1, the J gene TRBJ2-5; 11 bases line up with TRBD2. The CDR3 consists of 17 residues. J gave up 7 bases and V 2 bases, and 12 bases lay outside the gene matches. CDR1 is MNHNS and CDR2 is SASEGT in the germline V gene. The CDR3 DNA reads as TGTGCCAGCAGTGAACGAACTAGCGGGGGCCCAGTCTTGACCCAGTACTTC. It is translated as CASSERTSGGPVLTQYF.